This T cell receptor (beta chain) derives from a study of chemoradiotherapy in HPV16-positive cancers. The study's findings and limits: In HPV16-positive patients, HPV-responsive T-cell expansion tracked better recurrence-free survival. Candidate HPV-specific clones and E7-related TCR motifs grew in tumor during treatment.

Samples were taken several times over chemoradiotherapy. Data came from immunoSEQ multiplex PCR; TCRdb stores just in-frame clones and leaves some out. The sample has over 1,400 clones, nearly 95% seen once; the top ten hold roughly 7%. Comment on this clone: Its target is not known.

The material sequenced was tumor tissue, taken from a patient who underwent chemoradiotherapy. The sequence derives from a human donor with HPV-associated anogenital cancer.

CDR3 in amino acids: CASSFGYRTSYNEQFF. In nucleotides, the CDR3 is TGTGCCAGCAGTTTTGGGTACAGAACCTCCTACAATGAGCAGTTCTTC. V is TRBV6-5 and J is TRBJ2-1; D not resolved. The length of the CDR3 is 16 residues. CDR1 is MNHEY, CDR2 SVGAGI, per germline. Trimming pared 4 bases from V and 0 bases from J, leaving 13 bases between.